A selection of T cell receptor beta chains follows, all from one sample in a study of T cell responses to AZD1222 COVID-19 vaccine. Produced via immunoSEQ multiplex PCR; TCRdb's table is partial and in-frame only. This table holds about 140,000 clones, around 89% found once. Sequences were derived from peripheral blood, sampled on day 0 of AZD1222 vaccination. The source is an adult in good health. The CDR3 runs from the conserved cysteine through the conserved F or W. Each record gives: J gene, V gene, clone size, D gene, CDR3 DNA, CDR3 protein. D genes are given only for firm matches. Not all rows give a size; the values are once, few, many and, for expanded clones, a class.

TRBJ1-6	TRBV27	NA	NA	TGTGCCAGCAGTCGGGCAGGGAGGAGCTCCTATAATTCACCCCTCCACTTT	CASSRAGRSSYNSPLHF
TRBJ2-3	TRBV15	NA	NA	TGTGCCACCAACCCCCCGGGTATGACAGATACGCAGTATTTT	CATNPPGMTDTQYF
TRBJ2-5	TRBV7-9	NA	NA	TGTGCCAGCAGCTTTCCGAGCGGTCAAGAGACCCAGTACTTC	CASSFPSGQETQYF
TRBJ2-5	TRBV2	NA	TRBD2	TGTGCCAGCAGTGAGTTAGCGGGGGGGGAGACCCAGTACTTC	CASSELAGGETQYF
TRBJ2-1	TRBV5-6	NA	NA	TGTGCCAGCAGCTTAAGGTGGGGGTCCGTCGATGAGCAGTTCTTC	CASSLRWGSVDEQFF
TRBJ1-6	TRBV28	once	TRBD1	TGTGCCAGCAGTTTCAGCAGGGGGCTGGGAAAGAGGGATAATTCACCCCTCCACTTT	CASSFSRGLGKRDNSPLHF
TRBJ2-2	TRBV7-7	once	NA	TGTGCCAGCAGCCCAGCGGTAACCGGGGAGCTGTTTTTT	CASSPAVTGELFF
TRBJ1-6	TRBV3-1/TRBV3-2	NA	NA	TGTGCCAGCGGGGGGGCTTCACCCCTCCACTTT	CASGGASPLHF
TRBJ1-1	TRBV6-5	NA	NA	TGTGCCAGCAGTTACCATCCGGGGGGCGAGGCTGAAGCTTTCTTT	CASSYHPGGEAEAFF
TRBJ1-6	TRBV9	NA	TRBD1	TGTGCCAGCAGCGTAGGAGGGACAGGGGGCTCACCCCTCCACTTT	CASSVGGTGGSPLHF
TRBJ2-2	TRBV5-1	NA	NA	TGCGCCAGCAGCTTGGGGGGATCCGGGGAGCTGTTTTTT	CASSLGGSGELFF
TRBJ2-7	TRBV7-9	NA	NA	TGTGCCAGCAGTTCGGGACGCCCACCCTACGAGCAGTACTTC	CASSSGRPPYEQYF
TRBJ2-3	TRBV7-9	NA	TRBD1	TGTGCCAGCAGCTTAGAATTTGGACAGGGCACAGATACGCAGTATTTT	CASSLEFGQGTDTQYF
TRBJ2-3	TRBV5-1	NA	NA	TGCGCCAGCAGCTTGGCCCCCCGGAGGGGCCAAAAAGCAGGGGGGGGCACAGATACGCAGTATTTT	CASSLAPRRGQKAGGGTDTQYF
TRBJ2-1	TRBV18	NA	NA	TGTGCCAGCTCACCACCGCAGGGCGATGAGCAGTTCTTC	CASSPPQGDEQFF
TRBJ2-1	TRBV19	NA	NA	TGTGCCAGTACCTCGGATTGGAGGCAGTTCTTC	CASTSDWRQFF
TRBJ1-1	TRBV19	NA	NA	TGTGCCAGTAGGGGGACCTCATCGACTCGCACTGAAGCTTTCTTT	CASRGTSSTRTEAFF
TRBJ2-6	TRBV9	NA	NA	TGTGCCAGCACAGGGACGGGGGCCAACGTCCTGACTTTC	CASTGTGANVLTF
TRBJ2-7	TRBV30	NA	NA	TGTGCCTGGACTCGTAGCTCCTACGAGCAGTACTTC	CAWTRSSYEQYF
TRBJ1-5	TRBV5-1	NA	TRBD1	TGCGCCAGCAGCTTCGCGACAGGGGGATATAGCAATCAGCCCCAGCATTTT	CASSFATGGYSNQPQHF
TRBJ2-3	TRBV3-1/TRBV3-2	NA	NA	TGTGCCAGCAGCCAAGTAGGGAGCACAGATACGCAGTATTTT	CASSQVGSTDTQYF
TRBJ1-1	TRBV5-4	NA	NA	TGTGCCAGCGGATTTACGGTGAACACTGAAGCTTTCTTT	CASGFTVNTEAFF
TRBJ1-6	TRBV6-1	NA	TRBD1	TGTGCCAGCAGTGAATTCTTGGGTGGGGACAGCTCCTATAATTCACCCCTCCACTTT	CASSEFLGGDSSYNSPLHF
TRBJ2-7	TRBV30	few	TRBD2	TGTGCCGTAAGCGGGGGTCTCGAGCAGTACTTC	CAVSGGLEQYF
TRBJ1-1	TRBV27	NA	NA	TGTGCCAGCAGTGCCAGGGGCCGGGCCGAAGCTTTCTTT	CASSARGRAEAFF
TRBJ2-7	TRBV14	NA	NA	TGTGCCAGCAGCCGGCGGGGGCCGTACGAGCAGTACTTC	CASSRRGPYEQYF
TRBJ2-7	TRBV20-1	NA	NA	TGCAGTGCTAGTGGTGGGAGCTCCTACGAGCAGTACTTC	CSASGGSSYEQYF
TRBJ1-5	TRBV24-1	NA	TRBD1	TGTGCCACCAGTGATCCCACCCGACAGGGCTTAGATCAGCCCCAGCATTTT	CATSDPTRQGLDQPQHF
TRBJ2-1	TRBV5-4	NA	NA	TGTGCCAGCAGCTTGGACGGGCTATGGGGCCATGAGCAGTTCTTC	CASSLDGLWGHEQFF
TRBJ2-5	TRBV5-1	NA	NA	TGCGCCAGCAGCCCACCGCAGGGGGGGGGAGGAGAGACCCAGTACTTC	CASSPPQGGGGETQYF
TRBJ2-3	TRBV4-2	NA	NA	TGTGCCAGCAGCCAAGATAGGGTAGGCGGATCAGATACGCAGTATTTT	CASSQDRVGGSDTQYF
TRBJ2-7	TRBV7-3	NA	NA	TGTGCCAGCAGCCAACAACAGGGTAAGTCCTACGAGCAGTACTTC	CASSQQQGKSYEQYF
TRBJ1-2	TRBV28	NA	NA	TGTGCCAGCAGCCCCGGGTACTATGGCTACACCTTC	CASSPGYYGYTF
TRBJ1-2	TRBV14	NA	TRBD1	TGTGCCAGCAGCCAGAAAACAGGGGTCGAATATGGCTACACCTTC	CASSQKTGVEYGYTF
TRBJ1-1	TRBV19	NA	TRBD1	TGTGCCAGTAGTCCTAACTTTCTCGGGACAGCGAACACTGAAGCTTTCTTT	CASSPNFLGTANTEAFF
TRBJ1-2	TRBV7-9	NA	NA	TGTGCCAGCAGCTTTGGTGGGGACTATGGCTACACCTTC	CASSFGGDYGYTF
TRBJ2-7	TRBV6-5	NA	TRBD1	TGTGCCAGCAGGGGACAGGGGGCCTACGAGCAGTACTTC	CASRGQGAYEQYF
TRBJ2-3	TRBV18	NA	NA	TGTGCCAGCTCACCGAGGGACACAGATACGCAGTATTTT	CASSPRDTDTQYF
TRBJ1-2	TRBV19	NA	NA	TGTGCCAGTAGTATTTGGGACAACCGATATGGCTACACCTTC	CASSIWDNRYGYTF
TRBJ2-1	TRBV6-2/TRBV6-3	NA	NA	TGTGCCAGCAGTCACGGGGTCAATGAGCAGTTCTTC	CASSHGVNEQFF
TRBJ1-1	TRBV3-1/TRBV3-2	NA	NA	TGTGCCAGCAGGGAGGACGGCGGTGTCACTGAAGCTTTCTTT	CASREDGGVTEAFF
TRBJ1-5	TRBV28	NA	NA	TGTGCCAGCAGTTTTCTAGGCGGCGAGAAGGGATCGGGCAATCAGCCCCAGCATTTT	CASSFLGGEKGSGNQPQHF
TRBJ2-7	TRBV9	NA	NA	TGTGCCAGCAGTAATGGACCAGGCGAGCAGTACTTC	CASSNGPGEQYF
TRBJ1-1	TRBV19	NA	NA	TGTGCCAGTAGTTCACAAGGGGGTAGAACTGAAGCTTTCTTT	CASSSQGGRTEAFF
TRBJ1-2	TRBV5-1	NA	NA	TGCGCCAGCAGCTTGCCTCCTCACCAAGGCTACACCTTC	CASSLPPHQGYTF
TRBJ2-2	TRBV6-2/TRBV6-3	NA	NA	TGTGCCAGCAGCCGTACTAGGTCCACCGGGGAGCTGTTTTTT	CASSRTRSTGELFF
TRBJ1-1	TRBV7-8	NA	NA	TGTGCCAGCAGCTTAGATTCTTCGGACGGGGGCCTTGAAGCTTTCTTT	CASSLDSSDGGLEAFF
TRBJ2-1	TRBV19	NA	NA	TGTGCCAGTAGTAAACGGGATAATGAGCAGTTCTTC	CASSKRDNEQFF
TRBJ2-7	TRBV15	NA	TRBD2	TGTGCCACCAGCAGTCGCGGGGGTAACTCCTACGAGCAGTACTTC	CATSSRGGNSYEQYF
TRBJ1-4	TRBV7-9	NA	NA	TGTGCCAGCAGCCAGACCCCGGGTGAGGGCGAAAAACTGTTTTTT	CASSQTPGEGEKLFF
TRBJ1-4	TRBV4-1	NA	TRBD1	TGCGCCAGCCGTGCGACAGGGGGGGGTGAAAAACTGTTTTTT	CASRATGGGEKLFF
TRBJ1-1	TRBV3-1/TRBV3-2	once	NA	TGTGCCAGCAGCCAAGGGTGGGGGCGCTTATCTACTGAAGCTTTCTTT	CASSQGWGRLSTEAFF
TRBJ2-7	TRBV7-9	NA	TRBD1	TGTGCCAGCGCGAGGACAGGGTTAAATGAGCAGTACTTC	CASARTGLNEQYF
TRBJ2-3	TRBV2	NA	NA	TGTGCCAGCGGCTGGACTAGCACAGATACGCAGTATTTT	CASGWTSTDTQYF
TRBJ1-4	TRBV4-1	NA	TRBD1	TGCGCCAGCAGCCGATACTGGACAGGGAATGGGGAAAAACTGTTTTTT	CASSRYWTGNGEKLFF
TRBJ2-1	TRBV5-4	NA	NA	TGTGCCAGCAGCTTGGTGAATCCCGGGGACAATGAGCAGTTCTTC	CASSLVNPGDNEQFF
TRBJ2-2	TRBV24-1	NA	TRBD2	TGTGCCACCAGTGATAGGACTAGCGACACCGGGGAGCTGTTTTTT	CATSDRTSDTGELFF
TRBJ2-3	TRBV27	NA	NA	TGTGCCAGCCGTCGAACAGGGTTAAGCTTCACAGATACGCAGTATTTT	CASRRTGLSFTDTQYF
TRBJ1-3	TRBV28	NA	NA	TGTGCCAGCAGTTTACTCAAGACGGCAGGAAACACCATATATTTT	CASSLLKTAGNTIYF
TRBJ1-1	TRBV5-1	NA	NA	TGCGCCAGCAGCTTCGGAGGGGATAGGACTGAAGCTTTCTTT	CASSFGGDRTEAFF